Presented here are 11 T cell receptor beta chains from one specimen sequenced in a study of cytomegalovirus exposure and HLA in healthy donors. Measured with immunoSEQ multiplex PCR; TCRdb has only the in-frame clones, and not every one. Among approximately 60,000 clones, 95% were seen once, and the ten largest hold more than 6.5%. The specimen sequenced was PBMCs. Receptor source: a woman under 30 in good health and CMV-seropositive.

The rearrangement joins TRBV11-2 to TRBJ2-7; D is perhaps TRBD2 (6 bases). The CDR3 runs 12 residues. The V end was cut by 7 bases, the J end by 1 base, with 8 bases between. The V gene's germline CDR1 is SGHAT and CDR2 FQNNGV. CDR3 in amino acids: CASKGRSYEQYF. In nucleotides, the CDR3 is TGTGCCAGCAAGGGGAGGTCCTACGAGCAGTACTTC.

This chain uses TRBV6-1 with TRBJ2-7; D may be TRBD2 (6 bases). Trimming removed 7 bases from V and 3 bases from J, with 19 bases in between. The CDR3 spans 15 residues. The germline V gene encodes CDR1 MNHNS and CDR2 SASEGT. CDR3 region: CASTGVSPLIYEQYF. The CDR3 DNA reads TGTGCCAGCACGGGGGTGTCGCCTCTGATCTACGAGCAGTACTTC.

The chain combines TRBV6-4 with TRBJ1-1, with 10 bases lining up with TRBD1. This CDR3 is built from 11 residues. Germline V lookup: CDR1 MRHNA, CDR2 SNTAGT. V shed 6 bases, J shed 9 bases, and the junction held 1 base outside the gene matches. CDR3: CASRGQGQAFF. CDR3 bases: TGTGCCAGCAGGGGACAGGGGCAAGCTTTCTTT.

The V call is TRBV28, the J call TRBJ2-3; a weak D match, TRBD2 (6 bases). V lost 2 bases and J lost 4, with 13 bases in between. The germline CDR1 and CDR2 sequences are MDHEN and SYDVKM. The CDR3 covers 15 residues. CDR3 sequence (DNA): TGTGCCAGCAGTTTAGGGGCGGGGCGGCCAGATACGCAGTATTTT. Translation: CASSLGAGRPDTQYF.

The rearrangement joins TRBV29-1 to TRBJ1-1; maybe TRBD1 (5 bases). This CDR3 spans 12 amino acids. Germline V gene lookup returns CDR1 SQVTM and CDR2 ANQGSEA. V was cut by 1 base and J by 7 bases, with 10 bases left in between. The CDR3 region has the DNA TGCAGCGTTGAAGGAGGCGGGGGTGAAGCTTTCTTT. It is translated as CSVEGGGGEAFF.

The V call is TRBV9, the J call TRBJ1-5, with D perhaps TRBD1 (5 bases). Trimming left V 0 bases short and J 7 bases short, with 17 bases between. Looked up from germline, CDR1 is SGDLS and CDR2 is YYNGEE. This CDR3 comprises 16 residues. Here the CDR3 reads CASSVGAGTLAQPQHF. The CDR3 nucleotides read TGTGCCAGCAGCGTAGGAGCCGGGACTTTAGCCCAGCCCCAGCATTTT.

The chain carries TRBV5-1 and TRBJ2-2; D gene unclear. Trimming removed 3 bases from V and 2 bases from J, with 14 bases in between. The CDR3 loop spans 16 amino acids. CDR1 is SGHRS, CDR2 YFSETQ, per germline. The CDR3 reads CASSWPSDKNTGELFF. CDR3 in DNA: TGCGCCAGCAGCTGGCCCTCTGACAAAAACACCGGGGAGCTGTTTTTT.

The chain is built from TRBV6-6 and TRBJ1-1; 7 nucleotides agree with TRBD1. Germline CDR1 reads MNHNY; CDR2 reads SVGAGI (reference sequence). V gave up 2 bases and J gave up 7 bases; unmatched junction bases: 7. The CDR3 runs 14 residues. The CDR3 spells CASSYQTGMDEAFF. The DNA of the CDR3 is TGTGCCAGCAGTTACCAGACAGGGATGGATGAAGCTTTCTTT.

The V and J genes are TRBV7-3 and TRBJ1-6; possible D gene TRBD1, 5 bases. V gave up 1 base and J gave up 7 bases, with 14 bases separating them. CDR1 SGHTA and CDR2 FQGTGA come from the germline V gene. The CDR3 totals 16 residues. CDR3 region: CASSLSGASGNSPLHF. CDR3 sequence (DNA): TGTGCCAGCAGCTTAAGCGGGGCCTCGGGAAATTCACCCCTCCACTTT. Complete variable domain (other parts from reference TRBV7-3 and TRBJ1-6): GAGVSQTPSNKVTEKGKYVELRCDPISGHTALYWYRQSLGQGPEFLIYFQGTGAADDSGLPNDRFFAVRPEGSVSTLKIQRTERGDSAVYLCASSLSGASGNSPLHFGNGTRLTVT.

This chain joins TRBV28 and TRBJ2-1; 8 nucleotides agree with TRBD2. Trimming at V came to 4 bases and at J to 7 bases, leaving 12 bases not matched to a gene. The germline V gene has CDR1 MDHEN and CDR2 SYDVKM. This CDR3 comprises 16 residues. DNA for the CDR3: TGTGCCAGCAGTTCCCCCGGGAGGGCCTTGGGAAATGAGCAGTTCTTC. Translating it yields CASSSPGRALGNEQFF.

The genes are TRBV5-4 and TRBJ2-1; the D gene is possibly TRBD2 (5 bases). CDR1 and CDR2 (germline): SGHNT, YYREEE (reference sequence). The CDR3 length is 16 residues. V was clipped by 1 base and J by 5 bases, with 16 bases between them. The CDR3 DNA reads as TGTGCCAGCAGCTTGTTAGCAGGACTCCGAAACAATGAGCAGTTCTTC. Translated: CASSLLAGLRNNEQFF. The full variable domain, in which reference TRBV5-4 and TRBJ2-1 provide the parts outside the CDR3, is ETGVTQSPTHLIKTRGQQVTLRCSSQSGHNTVSWYQQALGQGPQFIFQYYREEENGRGNFPPRFSGLQFPNYSSELNVNALELDDSALYLCASSLLAGLRNNEQFFGPGTRLTVL.